This T cell receptor beta chain was observed in a study of T cell repertoires in cytomegalovirus infection. Study-wide points: Clonotypes of TCR beta that were HLA-C-restricted and CMV-specific dominated the ex vivo response.

Via MiXCR, TCRdb re-called the reads, giving one row per CDR3 protein. The repertoire consists of roughly 70,000 distinct CDR3 sequences, with approximately 22% occurring once and the leading ten covering approximately 68%. The sample holds a few counts of this clonotype. Its cognate antigen is unknown. V dropped 6 bases and J dropped 1 base, with 10 bases sitting between them. This CDR3 contains 14 residues. The germline CDR1 and CDR2 sequences are LNHDA and SQIVND (reference sequence). The V call is TRBV19, the J call TRBJ1-5; D not resolved. The sequenced sample was CD8+ T cells from cultured PBMCs, obtained from culture after CMV antigen stimulation. The sequence was collected from a human donor in good health (CMV status not recorded). Some clones in this sample may be carry-over from other donors' samples. This chain's CDR3 is CASSVLISNQPQHF. CDR3 DNA: TGTGCCAGTAGCGTGCTGATAAGCAATCAGCCCCAGCATTTT.